The 14 T cell receptor beta chains presented below share a single source sample, sequenced in a study of blood T cells in healthy people across ages. Sample-barcoded 5' priming and a J-beta primer mix drove a second PCR of roughly 6 to 12 cycles. TCRdb independently ran MiXCR on the 5' RACE reads; one entry per CDR3 protein. The sample carries more than 550,000 distinct CDR3 sequences, 20% to 25% recorded once. The sequenced material came from blood. The receptor set was obtained from a man between 65 and 85 years old in good health.

The rearrangement joins TRBV28 to TRBJ2-7; D is unclear. The CDR3 is 12 amino acids. Germline V gives CDR1 MDHEN, CDR2 SYDVKM. The V gene lost 3 bases and the J gene lost 5 bases, with 8 bases spanning the gap. The CDR3 nucleotides read TGTGCCAGCAGTTTTTTCGTCAACGAGCAGTACTTC. Translating gives CASSFFVNEQYF.

This clonotype was counted a few times. V and J are TRBV20-1 and TRBJ2-5, with D hard to call. V shed 0 bases and J shed 5 bases, with 7 bases lying between them. CDR1 is DFQATT, CDR2 SNEGSKA, per germline (reference sequence). The CDR3 runs to 12 residues. In nucleotides, the CDR3 is TGCAGTGCTAGAGATGGCCCCGAGACCCAGTACTTC. Translation: CSARDGPETQYF.

CDR3 protein: CASRPSSQETQYF. The CDR3 region has the DNA TGTGCCAGCAGGCCTAGCAGCCAAGAGACCCAGTACTTC. This chain uses TRBV12-3 or TRBV12-4 with TRBJ2-5, with D possibly being TRBD2 (5 bases). There are 13 residues in the CDR3. V was trimmed by 6 bases and J by 1 base, leaving 9 bases between them.

In its sample, this clonotype was seen a few times. The chain uses TRBV15 and TRBJ1-1; D is possibly TRBD1 (6 bases). Trimming cost V 4 bases and J 2 bases, with 8 bases left between them. Looked up from germline, CDR1 is LNHNV and CDR2 is YYDKDF (reference sequence). The CDR3 spans 13 residues. CDR3 sequence: CATSIQGNTEAFF. The CDR3 DNA reads as TGTGCCACCAGCATACAGGGTAACACTGAAGCTTTCTTT.

A remark on this clonotype: A much more abundant neighbour one base away suggests this may be a read error. The V and J genes are TRBV7-8 and TRBJ2-5, with TRBD1 matching 8 bases. The CDR3 covers 15 residues. The germline V gene encodes CDR1 SGHVS and CDR2 FQNEAQ. The CDR3, as DNA: TGTGCCACTACCAGCGACAGGGGAATCCCCAATGAGCAGCTCTTC. As protein: CATTSDRGIPNEQLF. The variable domain in full, completed from reference TRBV7-8 and TRBJ2-5, reads GAGVSQSPRYKVAKRGQDVALRCDPISGHVSLFWYQQALGQGPEFLTYFQNEAQLDKSGLPSDRFFAERPEGSVSTLKIQRTQQEDSAVYLCATTSDRGIPNEQLFGPGTRLLVL.

Only a few counts were recorded for this clonotype. The chain links TRBV5-1 to TRBJ1-4, with D possibly being TRBD1 (6 bases). V lost 3 bases to trimming and J lost 8 bases, with 14 bases between them. Germline values: CDR1 SGHRS, CDR2 YFSETQ. This CDR3 is built from 14 residues. For the CDR3, the DNA is TGCGCCAGCAGCTCGGAGAGGGACACCGAAAAACTGTTTTTT. The encoded protein is CASSSERDTEKLFF.

Many counts were recorded for this clonotype. In DNA form, the CDR3 reads TGTGCCAGCAGCCTTTCGGGGGGTGAGCAGTTCTTC. Residues: CASSLSGGEQFF. The chain employs TRBV9 and TRBJ2-1; TRBD2 agrees at 7 bases. Germline assignment: CDR1 SGDLS and CDR2 YYNGEE. CDR3 length: 12 residues. V lost 4 bases, J lost 9 bases, and 4 bases stayed unmatched. The complete variable domain, with remaining parts taken from reference TRBV9 and TRBJ2-1, reads DSGVTQTPKHLITATGQRVTLRCSPRSGDLSVYWYQQSLDQGLQFLIQYYNGEERAKGNILERFSAQQFPDLHSELNLSSLELGDSALYFCASSLSGGEQFFGPGTRLTVL.

This clonotype showed up just a few times. The rearrangement uses TRBV9 and TRBJ1-1, with D uncertain. The germline V gene encodes CDR1 SGDLS and CDR2 YYNGEE. V was clipped by 4 bases and J by 1 base, with 8 bases between them. This CDR3 region has 13 residues. CDR3 amino acids: CASSPKENTEAFF. The CDR3 nucleotides read TGTGCCAGCAGCCCGAAGGAGAACACTGAAGCTTTCTTT.

The chain carries TRBV5-1 and TRBJ1-4; 10 bases agree with TRBD1. The length of the CDR3 is 13 residues. Germline V gene data show CDR1 as SGHRS and CDR2 as YFSETQ. J was trimmed by 5 bases and V by 7 bases; bases with no gene match: 2. The CDR3 region is CASRTGGNEKLFF. The CDR3 nucleotides read TGCGCCAGCCGGACAGGGGGAAATGAAAAACTGTTTTTT. The entire variable domain, with the rest obtained from reference TRBV5-1 and TRBJ1-4, is as follows: KAGVTQTPRYLIKTRGQQVTLSCSPISGHRSVSWYQQTPGQGLQFLFEYFSETQRNKGNFPGRFSGRQFSNSRSEMNVSTLELGDSALYLCASRTGGNEKLFFGSGTQLSVL.

The chain links TRBV6-4 to TRBJ1-1; D not certain. Between the trimmed V and J ends, which lost 2 bases and 1 base, there was a span of 8 bases. The V gene's germline CDR1 is MRHNA and CDR2 SNTAGT. This CDR3 is built from 14 residues. The CDR3 reads CASSDGYRNTEAFF. DNA of the CDR3: TGTGCCAGCAGTGACGGTTACAGGAACACTGAAGCTTTCTTT.

This chain uses TRBV7-6 with TRBJ1-1; 10 nucleotides align to TRBD1. J gave up 4 bases and V 0 bases, and 2 bases lay outside the gene matches. Per the germline V gene, CDR1 is SGHVS and CDR2 is FNYEAQ. The CDR3 consists of 15 residues. DNA for the CDR3: TGTGCCAGCAGCTTAGCCCGGGACAGGGGCACTGAAGCTTTCTTT. Translated: CASSLARDRGTEAFF.

This clonotype was counted a few times. V gene TRBV5-1 combines with J gene TRBJ2-2; no reliable D call. V dropped 3 bases and J dropped 1 base, with 10 bases sitting between them. CDR1 and CDR2 (germline): SGHRS, YFSETQ. The CDR3 consists of 15 residues. The chain's CDR3 is CASSSTDMNTGELFF. In DNA form, the CDR3 reads TGCGCCAGCAGCTCTACTGATATGAACACCGGGGAGCTGTTTTTT.

The chain uses TRBV7-9 and TRBJ1-1; D might be TRBD1 (5 bases). Trimming shortened V by 7 bases and J by 1 base, and 13 bases separated the two germline ends. The germline V gene has CDR1 SEHNR and CDR2 FQNEAQ (reference sequence). CDR3 length equals 14 residues. CDR3 protein: CASILDGGNTEAFF. CDR3 in DNA: TGTGCCAGCATCCTCGACGGGGGGAACACTGAAGCTTTCTTT. The whole variable domain, filled in from reference TRBV7-9 and TRBJ1-1, reads DTGVSQNPRHKITKRGQNVTFRCDPISEHNRLYWYRQTLGQGPEFLTYFQNEAQLEKSRLLSDRFSAERPKGSFSTLEIQRTEQGDSAMYLCASILDGGNTEAFFGQGTRLTVV.

The chain uses TRBV6-2 or TRBV6-3 and TRBJ2-7, with TRBD2 matching over 10 bases. V shed 6 bases and J 3 bases; nucleotides not matched to a gene: 17. The CDR3 has 18 residues. From germline, CDR1 is MNHEY and CDR2 SVGEGT. The CDR3 bases are TGTGCCAGCAGACCGACTAGCGGGTGGGGTGACCCGGACTACGAGCAGTACGTC. Protein product: CASRPTSGWGDPDYEQYV.